Given below is one T cell receptor beta chain in context. Its antigen is unidentified. Stated treatment: some 20 received Ad26.COV2.S at low or high dose, single or two shots; roughly 5 received placebo; per-sample allocation not given. On day 63 after the first injection, vaccine and placebo recipients gave samples. This sample was taken from a study of Ad26.COV2.S vaccination and SARS-CoV-2 variants. Study-level information: Intramuscularly, Ad26.COV2.S was given either once or twice, 56 days apart. General study points: Substantial breadth was reportedly displayed by spike-specific CD8+ and CD4+ T cell responses after vaccination. Overall T cell responses may have been underestimated by the analyses of TCR breadth and depth.

TCRdb's copy holds only in-frame clones and misses some; the assay was immunoSEQ multiplex PCR. Here the sample spans 300,000 to 400,000 clones, 86% being singletons. The CDR3 has 18 amino acids. Germline V gene lookup returns CDR1 LNHDA and CDR2 SQIVND (reference sequence). Trimming shortened V by 0 bases and J by 0 bases, and 18 bases separated the two germline ends. The gene calls are TRBV19 and TRBJ2-7; D may be TRBD2 (5 bases). This TCR was recovered from a person between 18 and 59 years old who received the Ad26.COV2.S COVID-19 vaccine or a placebo. Specimen: peripheral blood, collected in a trial of Ad26.COV2.S vaccine versus placebo. The CDR3 here is CASSIDWVGGGPSYEQYF. The CDR3 bases are TGTGCCAGTAGTATAGATTGGGTGGGTGGCGGGCCCTCCTACGAGCAGTACTTC. The variable domain in full, completed from reference TRBV19 and TRBJ2-7, reads DGGITQSPKYLFRKEGQNVTLSCEQNLNHDAMYWYRQDPGQGLRLIYYSQIVNDFQKGDIAEGYSVSREKKESFPLTVTSAQKNPTAFYLCASSIDWVGGGPSYEQYFGPGTRLTVT.